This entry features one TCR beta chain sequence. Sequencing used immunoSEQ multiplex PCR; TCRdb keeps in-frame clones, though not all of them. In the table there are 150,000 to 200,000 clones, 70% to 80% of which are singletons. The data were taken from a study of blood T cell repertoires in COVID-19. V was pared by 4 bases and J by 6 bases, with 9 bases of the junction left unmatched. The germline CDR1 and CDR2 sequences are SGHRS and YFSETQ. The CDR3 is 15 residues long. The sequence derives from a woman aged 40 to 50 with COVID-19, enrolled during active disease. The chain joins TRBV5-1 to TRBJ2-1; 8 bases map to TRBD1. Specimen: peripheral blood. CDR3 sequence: CASSPPGQVSNEQFF. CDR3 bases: TGCGCCAGCAGCCCCCCGGGACAGGTCTCCAATGAGCAGTTCTTC. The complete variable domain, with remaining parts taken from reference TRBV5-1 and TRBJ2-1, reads KAGVTQTPRYLIKTRGQQVTLSCSPISGHRSVSWYQQTPGQGLQFLFEYFSETQRNKGNFPGRFSGRQFSNSRSEMNVSTLELGDSALYLCASSPPGQVSNEQFFGPGTRLTVL.